The sequence of this TCR beta chain was determined in a study of blood T cell repertoires in COVID-19 (dated by TCRdb to the early 2020s). Turning to the overall study: Collaborator samples came from the United States, Italy and Spain and covered acute and convalescent phases of COVID-19. The sample metadata nearly always contained a de-identified subject ID, COVID-19 status, age in years and sex. The samples were drawn from two sources: the first 160 participants of the ongoing ImmuneRACE study, and 1,200 or so subjects contributed by 6 global collaborators. The repertoires were released in a freely available public database intended as a resource for research on the immune response to SARS-CoV-2. Subjects who had been exposed to COVID-19, were actively infected with it, or had recovered from it provided the deeply sampled blood TCRbeta repertoires that made up the dataset. The material from the prospective study consisted of cDNA or gDNA derived from T cells, B-cell-depleted T cells, or PBMCs. Where available, HLA class I and class II types were taken from metadata supplied by the sample provider and were not determined by assay-based typing. What the research found in general, with its limitations: Clinical and demographic metadata were provided uncurated, with the amount varying by source and participant.

About this clone itself: Its binding antigen is unknown. Qualities for individual bases were not recorded, and no much larger clone is one base off.

Via the germline V gene, CDR1 is MNHEY and CDR2 SVGAGI. The CDR3 spans 13 residues, from the cysteine through the phenylalanine. Only the CDR3 portion is preserved as DNA: 39 bases, with reading frame beginning at the first base. V gives up 10 bases and J gives up 3 bases, and the segment between their germline ends measures 13 bases. TCRbeta CDR3 regions were amplified from genomic DNA using the immunoSEQ Assay, a bias-controlled multiplex PCR. The authors' pipeline ran thus. The number of nucleated cells in each sample was estimated by amplification of reference gene primers within the assay. To quantify the absolute abundance of each unique TCRbeta CDR3 rearrangement, sequence reads were collapsed and filtered. Productive Simpson clonality was computed per sample as the square root of Simpson's diversity index over productive rearrangements. TCRdb retrieved this table from immuneACCESS and kept in-frame rearrangements only. Not all clones are present; in checked studies, unresolved V genes account for under half, and no reason is known for the remainder. The V and J calls and the clone size are those of that table, but D and trimming were determined from the DNA. In all, the sample holds 90,000 to 150,000 clones, and around three quarters of those were seen once. In total, the top ten clones hold roughly 4% of the sample.

Whole blood was collected in K2EDTA tubes by collaborating institutions according to the institutions' own protocols. For TCRbeta analysis, collaborators shipped samples in one of three forms: frozen whole blood, isolated PBMCs, or DNA extracted from either of those sample types. The specimen was peripheral blood. The TCR originated in an elderly woman with acute or convalescent COVID-19. The chain couples TRBV6-5 to TRBJ1-5, with the D gene not confidently named. The CDR3 has the sequence CATDLRANQPQHF. The bases are TGTGCCACCGACCTGAGGGCCAATCAGCCCCAGCATTTT.